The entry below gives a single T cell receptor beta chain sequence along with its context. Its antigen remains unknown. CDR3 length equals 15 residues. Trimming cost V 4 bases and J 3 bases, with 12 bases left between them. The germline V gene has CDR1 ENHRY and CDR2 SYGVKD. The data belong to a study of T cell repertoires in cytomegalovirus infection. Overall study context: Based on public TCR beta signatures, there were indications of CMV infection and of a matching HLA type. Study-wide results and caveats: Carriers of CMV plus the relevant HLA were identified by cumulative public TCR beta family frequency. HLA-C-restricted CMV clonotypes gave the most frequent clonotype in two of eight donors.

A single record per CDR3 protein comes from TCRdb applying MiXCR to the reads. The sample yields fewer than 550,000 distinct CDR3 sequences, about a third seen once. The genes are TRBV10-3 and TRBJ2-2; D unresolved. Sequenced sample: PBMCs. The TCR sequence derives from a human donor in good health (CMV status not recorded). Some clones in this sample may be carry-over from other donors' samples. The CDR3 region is CAISVLPSDTGELFF. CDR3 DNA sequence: TGTGCCATCAGTGTACTACCCAGCGACACCGGGGAGCTGTTTTTT.